Below, 4 T cell receptor beta chains from the same sample are listed, as sequenced in a study of T cells in narcolepsy. Sequenced by immunoSEQ multiplex PCR; TCRdb stores in-frame clones only, minus some. The sample shows about 27,000 clones, 75% to 85% of them seen only once. Sequenced sample: memory (CD45RA-) CD4+ T cells from blood. Source of these receptors: a human donor in good health.

V gene TRBV30 combines with J gene TRBJ1-2; 8 bases are a match to TRBD1. V lost 5 bases to trimming and J lost 7 bases; unmatched junction nucleotides: 6. CDR3 length: 12 residues. Germline V gene sequence: CDR1 GTSNPN, CDR2 SVGIG (reference sequence). The CDR3: CAWDRGGFGYTF. In nucleotides, the CDR3 is TGTGCCTGGGACAGGGGCGGGTTTGGCTACACCTTC.

The J gene is TRBJ1-6, the V gene TRBV5-1, with 9 bases lining up with TRBD1. Per the germline V gene, CDR1 is SGHRS and CDR2 is YFSETQ. V shed 7 bases and J 10 bases; nucleotides not matched to a gene: 12. The CDR3 has 15 amino acids. The CDR3 DNA reads as TGCGCCAGCGGGACAGGGTGGCGTTTGGACTCACCCCTCCACTTT. Translating it yields CASGTGWRLDSPLHF. Complete variable domain (other parts from reference TRBV5-1 and TRBJ1-6): KAGVTQTPRYLIKTRGQQVTLSCSPISGHRSVSWYQQTPGQGLQFLFEYFSETQRNKGNFPGRFSGRQFSNSRSEMNVSTLELGDSALYLCASGTGWRLDSPLHFGNGTRLTVT.

The chain employs TRBV28 and TRBJ1-1; TRBD1 might be the D (5 bases). V lost 4 bases to trimming and J lost 11 bases, with 17 bases between them. The CDR3 length is 13 residues. CDR1 and CDR2 (germline): MDHEN, SYDVKM. Here the CDR3 reads CASSSLDSLRAFF. The CDR3 region has the DNA TGTGCCAGCAGTTCCCTCGACAGCTTACGGGCTTTCTTT.

This chain uses TRBV11-3 with TRBJ2-1; D not resolved. The ends were cut back, 0 bases at V and 7 bases at J, with 10 bases in the middle. The CDR3 length is 14 residues. Germline CDR1 reads SGHNT; CDR2 reads YENEEA. CDR3 protein: CASSLDRERNEQFF. In DNA form, the CDR3 reads TGTGCCAGCAGCTTAGACCGCGAAAGGAATGAGCAGTTCTTC.